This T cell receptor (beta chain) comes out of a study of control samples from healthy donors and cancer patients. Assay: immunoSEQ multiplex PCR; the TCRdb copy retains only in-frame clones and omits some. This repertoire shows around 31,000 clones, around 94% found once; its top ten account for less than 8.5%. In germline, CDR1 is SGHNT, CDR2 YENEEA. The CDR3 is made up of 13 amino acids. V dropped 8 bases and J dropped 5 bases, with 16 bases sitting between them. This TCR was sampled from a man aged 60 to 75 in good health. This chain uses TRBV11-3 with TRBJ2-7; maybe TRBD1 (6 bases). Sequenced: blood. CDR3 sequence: CASSRNRDNEQYF. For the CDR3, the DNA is TGTGCCAGCTCCCGGAACAGGGACAACGAGCAGTACTTC.